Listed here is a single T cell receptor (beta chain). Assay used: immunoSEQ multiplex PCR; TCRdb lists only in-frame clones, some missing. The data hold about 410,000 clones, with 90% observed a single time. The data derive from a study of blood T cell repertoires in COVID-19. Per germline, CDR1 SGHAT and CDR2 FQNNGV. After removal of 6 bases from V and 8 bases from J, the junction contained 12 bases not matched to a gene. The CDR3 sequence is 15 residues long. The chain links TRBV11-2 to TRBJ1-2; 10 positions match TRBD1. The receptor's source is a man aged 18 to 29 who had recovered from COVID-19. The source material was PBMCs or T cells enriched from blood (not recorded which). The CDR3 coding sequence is TGTGCCAGCAGGGACTTGACAGGGGGCAGAAGGGGCTACACCTTC. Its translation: CASRDLTGGRRGYTF.